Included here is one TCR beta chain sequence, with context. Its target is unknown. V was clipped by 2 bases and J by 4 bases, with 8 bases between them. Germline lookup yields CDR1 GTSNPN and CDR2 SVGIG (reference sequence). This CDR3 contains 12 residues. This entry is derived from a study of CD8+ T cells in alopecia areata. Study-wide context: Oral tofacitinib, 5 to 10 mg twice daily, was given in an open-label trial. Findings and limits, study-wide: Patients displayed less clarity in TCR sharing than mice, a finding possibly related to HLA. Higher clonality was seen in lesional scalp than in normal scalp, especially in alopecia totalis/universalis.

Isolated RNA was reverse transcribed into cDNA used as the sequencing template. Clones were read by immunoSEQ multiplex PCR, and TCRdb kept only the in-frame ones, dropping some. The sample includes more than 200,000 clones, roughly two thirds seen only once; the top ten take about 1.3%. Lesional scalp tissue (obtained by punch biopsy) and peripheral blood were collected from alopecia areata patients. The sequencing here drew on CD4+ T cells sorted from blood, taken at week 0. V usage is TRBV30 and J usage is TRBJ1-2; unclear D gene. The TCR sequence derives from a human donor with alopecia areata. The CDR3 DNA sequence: TGTGCCTGGAGTTTTAGGAGCTATGGCTACACCTTC. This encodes CAWSFRSYGYTF. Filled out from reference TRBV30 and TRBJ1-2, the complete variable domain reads SQTIHQWPATLVQPVGSPLSLECTVEGTSNPNLYWYRQAAGRGLQLLFYSVGIGQISSEVPQNLSASRPQDRQFILSSKKLLLSDSGFYLCAWSFRSYGYTFGSGTRLTVV.